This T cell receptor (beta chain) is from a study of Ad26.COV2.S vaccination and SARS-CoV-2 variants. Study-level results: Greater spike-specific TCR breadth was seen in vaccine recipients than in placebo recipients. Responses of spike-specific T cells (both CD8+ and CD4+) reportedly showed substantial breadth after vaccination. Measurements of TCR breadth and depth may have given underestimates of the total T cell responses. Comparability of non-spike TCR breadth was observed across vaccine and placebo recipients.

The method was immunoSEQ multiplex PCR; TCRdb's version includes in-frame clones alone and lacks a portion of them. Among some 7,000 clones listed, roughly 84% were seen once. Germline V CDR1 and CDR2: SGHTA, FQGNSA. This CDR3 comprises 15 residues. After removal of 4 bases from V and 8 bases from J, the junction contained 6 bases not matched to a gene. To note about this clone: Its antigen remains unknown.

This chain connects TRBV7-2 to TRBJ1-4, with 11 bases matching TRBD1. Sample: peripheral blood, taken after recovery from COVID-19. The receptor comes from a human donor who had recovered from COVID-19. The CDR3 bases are TGTGCCAGCAGCTCGGACAGGGGGCGGGGAGAAAAACTGTTTTTT. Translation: CASSSDRGRGEKLFF.